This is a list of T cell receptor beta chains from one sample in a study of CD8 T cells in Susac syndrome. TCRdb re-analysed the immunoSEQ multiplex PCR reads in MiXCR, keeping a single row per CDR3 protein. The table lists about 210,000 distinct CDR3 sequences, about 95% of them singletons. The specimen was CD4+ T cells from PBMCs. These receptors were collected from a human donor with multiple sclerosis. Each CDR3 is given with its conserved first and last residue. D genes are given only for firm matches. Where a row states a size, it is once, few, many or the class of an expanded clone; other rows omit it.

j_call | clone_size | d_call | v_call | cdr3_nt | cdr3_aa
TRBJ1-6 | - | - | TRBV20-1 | TGCAGTGCTAGACCAACAGTTGTACGAAATTCACCCCTCCACTTT | CSARPTVVRNSPLHF
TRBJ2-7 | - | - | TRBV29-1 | TGCAGCGCCGGGGCAGGGCCCTACGAGCAGTACTTC | CSAGAGPYEQYF
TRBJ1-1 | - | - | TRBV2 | TGTGCCAGCAGTTCGGAGTTTCTCCGGAACACTGAAGCTTTCTTT | CASSSEFLRNTEAFF
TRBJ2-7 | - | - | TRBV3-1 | TGTGCCAGCAGCTCCCCTTCGTGGGAGCAGTACTTC | CASSSPSWEQYF
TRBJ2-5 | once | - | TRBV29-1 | TGCAGCGCCAGAAGGGGACCCGAAGAGACCCAGTACTTC | CSARRGPEETQYF
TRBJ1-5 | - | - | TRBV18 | TGTGCCAGCTCACAGCGACAGGCTCGCTTTGACAATCAGCCCCAGCATTTT | CASSQRQARFDNQPQHF
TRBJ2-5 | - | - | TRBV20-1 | TGCAGTGCTAGTTGGGTCCTGGGGACCCAGTACTTC | CSASWVLGTQYF
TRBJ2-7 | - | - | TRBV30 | TGTGCCTGGAGTGTGGCATGGGAGCAGTACTTC | CAWSVAWEQYF
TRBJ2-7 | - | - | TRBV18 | TGTGCCAGCTCACCACCGTTACGCGGCGAGCAGTACTTC | CASSPPLRGEQYF
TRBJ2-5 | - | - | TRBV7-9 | TGTGCCAGCAGCTCGGTTGGGGTTGTTGAGACCCAGTACTTC | CASSSVGVVETQYF
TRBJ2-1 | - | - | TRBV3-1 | TGTGCCAGCAGCCAAGGCGTTCGTGGTGAGCAGTTCTTC | CASSQGVRGEQFF
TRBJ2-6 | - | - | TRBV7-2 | TGTGCCAGCACCAAGCCCCGCTCTGGGGCCAACGTCCTGACTTTC | CASTKPRSGANVLTF
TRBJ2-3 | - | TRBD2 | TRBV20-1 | TGCAGTGCCCCGAGGAGCGGGAGGACAGATACGCAGTATTTT | CSAPRSGRTDTQYF
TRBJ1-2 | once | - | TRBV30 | TGTGCCTGGGCACTCAGAGGGGGCTACACCTTC | CAWALRGGYTF
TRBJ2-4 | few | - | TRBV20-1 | TGCAGTGCTAGGGGACTAGCCAAAAACATTCAGTACTTC | CSARGLAKNIQYF
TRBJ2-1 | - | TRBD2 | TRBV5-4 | TGTGCCAGCAGCTTGCCACTAGCGGGGCCTGGGAATGAGCAGTTCTTC | CASSLPLAGPGNEQFF
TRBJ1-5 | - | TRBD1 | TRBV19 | TGTGCCAGTAGTACGGGACAGGGGGCTCTTCAGCCCCAGCATTTT | CASSTGQGALQPQHF
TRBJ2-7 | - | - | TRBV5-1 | TGCGCCAGCAGCTTGGAGCAGGGAGGCGAGCAGTACTTC | CASSLEQGGEQYF
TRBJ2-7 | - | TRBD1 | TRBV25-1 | TGTGCCAGTGGGACAGGGTTAGGGGGCTACGAGCAGTACTTC | CASGTGLGGYEQYF
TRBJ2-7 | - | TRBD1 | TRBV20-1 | TGCAGTGCTTCCGCAGGGGGTATCTACGAGCAGTACTTC | CSASAGGIYEQYF
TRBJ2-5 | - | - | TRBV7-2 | TGTGCCAGCAGCTTAATCGGTGGACGTCAAGAGACCCAGTACTTC | CASSLIGGRQETQYF
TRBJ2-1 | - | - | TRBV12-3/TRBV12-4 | TGTGCCAGCAGTCCCCTCGGACAGGAGCAGTTCTTC | CASSPLGQEQFF
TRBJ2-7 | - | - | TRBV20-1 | TGCAGTGCTAGCTCAGGGCAACCCTACGAGCAGTACTTC | CSASSGQPYEQYF
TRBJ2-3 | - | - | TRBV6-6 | TGTGCCAGCAGTTACTCGCGGGACAGCTACGGGACGCAGTATTTT | CASSYSRDSYGTQYF
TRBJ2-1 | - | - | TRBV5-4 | TGTGCCAGCAGCTTTGAAGCGGTTTACAATGAGCAGTTCTTC | CASSFEAVYNEQFF
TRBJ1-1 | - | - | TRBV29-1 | TGCAGCGTCAAGGGGGGAGCGGGAGCTTTCTTT | CSVKGGAGAFF
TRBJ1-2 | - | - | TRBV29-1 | TGCAGCTGCCGGACAGTCATCTGTGGCTACACCTTC | CSCRTVICGYTF
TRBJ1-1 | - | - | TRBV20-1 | TGCAGTGCTAGAGATTCGGGGGGGCGCACTGAAGCTTTCTTT | CSARDSGGRTEAFF
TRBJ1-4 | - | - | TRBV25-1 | TGTGCCAGCAGTGACAGCACTAATGAAAAACTGTTTTTT | CASSDSTNEKLFF